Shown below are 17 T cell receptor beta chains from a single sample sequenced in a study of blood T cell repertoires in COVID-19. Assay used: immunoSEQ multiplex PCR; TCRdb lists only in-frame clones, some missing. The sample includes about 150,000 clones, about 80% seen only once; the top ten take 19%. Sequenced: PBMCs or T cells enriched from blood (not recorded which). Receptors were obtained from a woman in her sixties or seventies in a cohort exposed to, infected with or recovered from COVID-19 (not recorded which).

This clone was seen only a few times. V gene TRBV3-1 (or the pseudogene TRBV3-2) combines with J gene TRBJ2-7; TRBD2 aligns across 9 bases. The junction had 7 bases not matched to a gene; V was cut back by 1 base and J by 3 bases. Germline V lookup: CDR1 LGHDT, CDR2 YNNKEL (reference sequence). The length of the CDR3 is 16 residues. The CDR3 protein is CASSQGPVAGVYEQYF. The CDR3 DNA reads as TGTGCCAGCAGCCAAGGGCCCGTAGCGGGAGTCTACGAGCAGTACTTC.

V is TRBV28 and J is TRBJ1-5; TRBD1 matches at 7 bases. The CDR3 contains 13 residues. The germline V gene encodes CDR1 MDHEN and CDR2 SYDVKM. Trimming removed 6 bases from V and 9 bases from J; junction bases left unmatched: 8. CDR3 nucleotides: TGTGCCAGCAGAGACAGGGTTCTGTCGCCCCAGCATTTT. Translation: CASRDRVLSPQHF.

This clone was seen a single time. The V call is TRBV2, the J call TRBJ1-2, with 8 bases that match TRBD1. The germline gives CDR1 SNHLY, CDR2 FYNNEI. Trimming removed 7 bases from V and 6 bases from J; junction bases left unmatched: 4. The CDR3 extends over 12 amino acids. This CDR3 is CASIPDRDGYTF. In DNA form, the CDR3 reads TGTGCCAGCATCCCGGACAGGGATGGCTACACCTTC.

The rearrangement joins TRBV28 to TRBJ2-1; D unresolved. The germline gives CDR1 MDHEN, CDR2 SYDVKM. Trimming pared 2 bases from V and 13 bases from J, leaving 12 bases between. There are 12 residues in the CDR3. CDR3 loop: CASSLITAPQFF. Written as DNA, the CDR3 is TGTGCCAGCAGTTTAATAACAGCACCACAGTTCTTC.

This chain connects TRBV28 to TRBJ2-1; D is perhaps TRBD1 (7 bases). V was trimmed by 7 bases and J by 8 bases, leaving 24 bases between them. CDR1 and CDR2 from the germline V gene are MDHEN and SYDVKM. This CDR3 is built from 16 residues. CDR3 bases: TGTGCCAGCACCCCCCTCGGAGGGGTAGGGGGCTATGAGCAGTTCTTC. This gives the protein CASTPLGGVGGYEQFF.

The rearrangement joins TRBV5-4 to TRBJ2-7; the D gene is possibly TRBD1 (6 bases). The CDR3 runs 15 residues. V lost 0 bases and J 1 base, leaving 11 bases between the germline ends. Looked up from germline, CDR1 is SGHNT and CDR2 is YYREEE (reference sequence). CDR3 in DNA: TGTGCCAGCAGCTTGGAGGCAGGGGCATCCTACGAGCAGTACTTC. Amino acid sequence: CASSLEAGASYEQYF.

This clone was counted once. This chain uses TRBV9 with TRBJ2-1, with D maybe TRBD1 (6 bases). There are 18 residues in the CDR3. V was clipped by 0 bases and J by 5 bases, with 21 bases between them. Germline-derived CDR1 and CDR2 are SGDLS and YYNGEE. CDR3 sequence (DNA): TGTGCCAGCAGCGTAGTAGTAGGGGGAGTAGGACCTAACAATGAGCAGTTCTTC. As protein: CASSVVVGGVGPNNEQFF. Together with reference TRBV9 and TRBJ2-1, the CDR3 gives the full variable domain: DSGVTQTPKHLITATGQRVTLRCSPRSGDLSVYWYQQSLDQGLQFLIQYYNGEERAKGNILERFSAQQFPDLHSELNLSSLELGDSALYFCASSVVVGGVGPNNEQFFGPGTRLTVL.

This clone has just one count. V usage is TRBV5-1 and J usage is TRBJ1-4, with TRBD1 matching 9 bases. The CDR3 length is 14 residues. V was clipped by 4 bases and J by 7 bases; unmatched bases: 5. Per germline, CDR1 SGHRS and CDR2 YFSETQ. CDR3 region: CASSVTGGSEKLFF. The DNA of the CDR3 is TGCGCCAGCAGCGTTACAGGGGGCAGTGAAAAACTGTTTTTT.

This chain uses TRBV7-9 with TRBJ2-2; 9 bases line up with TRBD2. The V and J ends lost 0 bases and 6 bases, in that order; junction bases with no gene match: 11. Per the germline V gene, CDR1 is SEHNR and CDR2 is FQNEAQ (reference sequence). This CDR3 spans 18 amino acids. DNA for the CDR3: TGTGCCAGCAGCTTAGCCCTTCCGACTAGCGGAATTTCCGGGGAGCTGTTTTTT. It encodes CASSLALPTSGISGELFF.

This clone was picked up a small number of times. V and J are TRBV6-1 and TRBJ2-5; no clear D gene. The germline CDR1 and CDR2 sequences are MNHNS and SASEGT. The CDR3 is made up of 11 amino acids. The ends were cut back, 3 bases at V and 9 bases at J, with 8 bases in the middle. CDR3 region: CASSDRRSQYF. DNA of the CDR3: TGTGCCAGCAGTGATAGGAGATCCCAGTACTTC.

CDR3 protein: CASSPQGGVGTQYF. The CDR3 DNA is TGTGCCAGCAGCCCACAGGGGGGAGTCGGTACGCAGTATTTT. The chain is built from TRBV7-9 and TRBJ2-3, with 8 bases matching TRBD1. CDR1 and CDR2 (germline): SEHNR, FQNEAQ (reference sequence). This CDR3 has 14 residues. The V gene end was trimmed by 5 bases and the J gene end by 8 bases; junction bases not matched to a gene: 9.

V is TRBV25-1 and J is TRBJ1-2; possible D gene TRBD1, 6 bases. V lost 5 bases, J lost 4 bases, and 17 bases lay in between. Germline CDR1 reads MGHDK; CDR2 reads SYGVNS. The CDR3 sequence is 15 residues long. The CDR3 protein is CASSSRGNFFYGYTF. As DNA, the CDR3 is TGTGCCAGCAGTTCCAGGGGCAACTTTTTCTATGGCTACACCTTC.

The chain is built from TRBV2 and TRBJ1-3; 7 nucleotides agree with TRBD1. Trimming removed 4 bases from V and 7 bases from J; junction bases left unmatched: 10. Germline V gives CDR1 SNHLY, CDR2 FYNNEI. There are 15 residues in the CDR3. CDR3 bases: TGTGCCAGCAGTGTCGAACAGGGGTTCCTGAACACCATATATTTT. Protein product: CASSVEQGFLNTIYF.

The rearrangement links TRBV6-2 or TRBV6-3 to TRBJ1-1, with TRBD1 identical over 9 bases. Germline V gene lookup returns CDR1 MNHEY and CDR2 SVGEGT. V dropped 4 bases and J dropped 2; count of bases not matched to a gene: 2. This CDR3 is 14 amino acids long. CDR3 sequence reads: CASSLTGGNTEAFF. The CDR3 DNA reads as TGTGCCAGCAGTTTGACAGGGGGTAACACTGAAGCTTTCTTT.

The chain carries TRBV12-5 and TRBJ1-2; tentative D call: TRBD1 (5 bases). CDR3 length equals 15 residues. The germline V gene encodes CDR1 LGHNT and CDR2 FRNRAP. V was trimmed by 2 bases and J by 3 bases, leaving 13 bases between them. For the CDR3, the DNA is TGTGCTAGTGGTTTGTACCCGGGACTCGACTATGGCTACACCTTC. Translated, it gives CASGLYPGLDYGYTF.

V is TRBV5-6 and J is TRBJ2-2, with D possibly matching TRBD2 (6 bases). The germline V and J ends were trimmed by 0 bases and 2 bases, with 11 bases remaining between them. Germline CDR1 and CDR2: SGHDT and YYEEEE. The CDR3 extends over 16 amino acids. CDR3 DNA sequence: TGTGCCAGCAGCTTGGGCGGGGCCCTAAACACCGGGGAGCTGTTTTTT. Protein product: CASSLGGALNTGELFF.

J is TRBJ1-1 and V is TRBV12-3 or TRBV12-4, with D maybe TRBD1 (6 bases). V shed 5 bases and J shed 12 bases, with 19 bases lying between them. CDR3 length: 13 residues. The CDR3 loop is CASSGGARFVSFF. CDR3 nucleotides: TGTGCCAGCAGTGGGGGGGCGAGGTTTGTGTCTTTCTTT.